This T cell receptor (beta chain) was retrieved from a study of human T cells and chemical hapten exposure. Study details: Among samples, TCR yields varied mainly because of small differences in pooled library volume. Study-wide results and caveats: TCRs exceeding 1 in 1000 frequency stayed unchanged with DPC sensitization.

CDR3 length: 13 amino acids. V lost 1 base, J lost 4 bases, and 7 bases lay in between. The germline V gene encodes CDR1 KGHSY and CDR2 FQNENV. The sample holds many counts of this clonotype. Its specificity is not known. Sample time point: healthy volunteer bleed at 2 weeks. Whole blood that had not been fractionated was the source of extracted total RNA. The library tagged each cDNA molecule with unique molecular identifiers. Authors' processing steps: From roughly 23,000 to 640,000 TCRs were found per sample, with a median of about 100,000. Each CDR3 protein gets one entry after TCRdb re-called the RACE reads with MiXCR. The authors' filters were not applied to this entry. The table includes approximately 44,000 distinct CDR3 sequences, about 4.8% detected once.

The sequence was collected from a human donor in good health. Some clones in this sample may be carry-over from other donors' samples. The sample consisted of whole blood. The J gene is TRBJ1-2, the V gene TRBV16; D not certain. The CDR3 sequence: CASSQFVGYGYTF. The CDR3 DNA follows: TGTGCCAGCAGCCAATTTGTAGGCTATGGCTACACCTTC.